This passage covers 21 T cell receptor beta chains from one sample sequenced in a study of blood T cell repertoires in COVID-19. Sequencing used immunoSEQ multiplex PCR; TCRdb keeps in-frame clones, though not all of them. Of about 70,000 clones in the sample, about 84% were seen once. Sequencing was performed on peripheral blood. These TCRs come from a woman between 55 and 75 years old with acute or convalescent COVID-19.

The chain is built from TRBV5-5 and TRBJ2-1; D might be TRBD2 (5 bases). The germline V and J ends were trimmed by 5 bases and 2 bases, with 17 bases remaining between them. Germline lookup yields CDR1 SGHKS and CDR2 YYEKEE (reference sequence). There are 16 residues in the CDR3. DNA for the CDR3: TGTGCCAGCAGTCTAGCCCCTCTCGTTACCTACAATGAGCAGTTCTTC. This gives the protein CASSLAPLVTYNEQFF.

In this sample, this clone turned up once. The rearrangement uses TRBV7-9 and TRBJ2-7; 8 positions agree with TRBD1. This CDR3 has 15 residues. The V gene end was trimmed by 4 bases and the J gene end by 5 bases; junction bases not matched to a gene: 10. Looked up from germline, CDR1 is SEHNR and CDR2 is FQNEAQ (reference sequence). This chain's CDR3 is CASSYRTGQVDEQYF. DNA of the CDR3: TGTGCCAGCAGCTACCGGACAGGGCAAGTCGACGAGCAGTACTTC.

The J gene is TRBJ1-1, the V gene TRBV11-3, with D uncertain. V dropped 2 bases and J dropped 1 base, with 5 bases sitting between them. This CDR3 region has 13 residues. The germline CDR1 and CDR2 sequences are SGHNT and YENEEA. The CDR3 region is CASSLLSNTEAFF. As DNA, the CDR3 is TGTGCCAGCAGCTTATTATCGAACACTGAAGCTTTCTTT.

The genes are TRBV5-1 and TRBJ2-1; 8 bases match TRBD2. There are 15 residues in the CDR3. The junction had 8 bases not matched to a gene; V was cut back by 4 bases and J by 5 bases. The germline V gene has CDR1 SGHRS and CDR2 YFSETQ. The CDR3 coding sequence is TGCGCCAGCAGCCTCAGCGGGGGATGGAACAATGAGCAGTTCTTC. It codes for CASSLSGGWNNEQFF.

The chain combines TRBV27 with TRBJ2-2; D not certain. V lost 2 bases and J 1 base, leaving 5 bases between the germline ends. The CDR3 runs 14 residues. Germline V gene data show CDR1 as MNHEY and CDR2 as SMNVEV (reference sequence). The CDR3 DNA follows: TGTGCCAGCAGTTTACGGGTGAACACCGGGGAGCTGTTTTTT. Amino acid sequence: CASSLRVNTGELFF.

CDR3 DNA sequence: TGTGCCTGGAGTTCTCCGGGACAGGGCGATGAAAAACTGTTTTTT. Translating it yields CAWSSPGQGDEKLFF. The rearrangement joins TRBV30 to TRBJ1-4; 9 nucleotides align to TRBD1. The germline CDR1 and CDR2 sequences are GTSNPN and SVGIG (reference sequence). The CDR3 runs 15 residues. The V gene end was trimmed by 2 bases and the J gene end by 6 bases; junction bases not matched to a gene: 7.

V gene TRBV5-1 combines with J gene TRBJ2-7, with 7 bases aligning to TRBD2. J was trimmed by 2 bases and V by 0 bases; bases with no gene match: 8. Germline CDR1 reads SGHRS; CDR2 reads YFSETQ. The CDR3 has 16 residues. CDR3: CASSLVGGAGTYEQYF. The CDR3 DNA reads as TGCGCCAGCAGCTTGGTGGGAGGGGCAGGGACCTACGAGCAGTACTTC. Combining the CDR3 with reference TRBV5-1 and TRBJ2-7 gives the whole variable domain KAGVTQTPRYLIKTRGQQVTLSCSPISGHRSVSWYQQTPGQGLQFLFEYFSETQRNKGNFPGRFSGRQFSNSRSEMNVSTLELGDSALYLCASSLVGGAGTYEQYFGPGTRLTVT.

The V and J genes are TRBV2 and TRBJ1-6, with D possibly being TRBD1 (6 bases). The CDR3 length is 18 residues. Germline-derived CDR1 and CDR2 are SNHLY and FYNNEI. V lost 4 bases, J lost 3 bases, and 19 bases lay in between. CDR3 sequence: CASSVRGQGNIYNSPLHF. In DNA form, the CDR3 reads TGTGCCAGCAGTGTCAGGGGCCAGGGGAATATCTATAATTCACCCCTCCACTTT.

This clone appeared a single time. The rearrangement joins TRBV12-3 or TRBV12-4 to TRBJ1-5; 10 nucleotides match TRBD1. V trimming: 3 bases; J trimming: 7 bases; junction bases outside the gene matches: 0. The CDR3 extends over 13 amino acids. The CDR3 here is CASSLGQGQPQHF. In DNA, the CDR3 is TGTGCCAGCAGTTTGGGACAGGGGCAGCCCCAGCATTTT.

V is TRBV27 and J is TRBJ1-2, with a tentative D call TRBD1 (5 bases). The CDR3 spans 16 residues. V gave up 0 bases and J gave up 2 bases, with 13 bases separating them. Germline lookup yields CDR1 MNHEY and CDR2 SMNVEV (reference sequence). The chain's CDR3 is CASSLSGGRANYGYTF. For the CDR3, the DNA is TGTGCCAGCAGTTTATCTGGCGGCAGGGCCAACTATGGCTACACCTTC.

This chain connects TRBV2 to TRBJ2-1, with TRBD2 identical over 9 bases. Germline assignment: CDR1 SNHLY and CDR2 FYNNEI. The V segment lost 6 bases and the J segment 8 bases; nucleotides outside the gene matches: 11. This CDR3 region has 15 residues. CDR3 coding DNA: TGTGCCAGCAGGCCGCGGGGCGGGGGGGCGTATGAGCAGTTCTTC. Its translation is CASRPRGGGAYEQFF.

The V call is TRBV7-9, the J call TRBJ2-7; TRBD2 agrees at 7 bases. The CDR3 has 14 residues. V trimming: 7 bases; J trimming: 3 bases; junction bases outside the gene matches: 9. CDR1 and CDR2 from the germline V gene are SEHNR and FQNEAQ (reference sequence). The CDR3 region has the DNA TGTGCCAGCAACTCGGCGGGGGAAGGCTACGAGCAGTACTTC. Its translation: CASNSAGEGYEQYF. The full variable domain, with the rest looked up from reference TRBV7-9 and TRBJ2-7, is DTGVSQNPRHKITKRGQNVTFRCDPISEHNRLYWYRQTLGQGPEFLTYFQNEAQLEKSRLLSDRFSAERPKGSFSTLEIQRTEQGDSAMYLCASNSAGEGYEQYFGPGTRLTVT.

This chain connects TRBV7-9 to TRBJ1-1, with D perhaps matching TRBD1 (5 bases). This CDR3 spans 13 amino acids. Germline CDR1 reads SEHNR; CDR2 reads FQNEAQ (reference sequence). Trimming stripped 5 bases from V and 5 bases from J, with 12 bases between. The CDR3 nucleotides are TGTGCCAGCAGCCTACTGGGGGGGACTGAAGCTTTCTTT. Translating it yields CASSLLGGTEAFF. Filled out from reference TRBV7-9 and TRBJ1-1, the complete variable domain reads DTGVSQNPRHKITKRGQNVTFRCDPISEHNRLYWYRQTLGQGPEFLTYFQNEAQLEKSRLLSDRFSAERPKGSFSTLEIQRTEQGDSAMYLCASSLLGGTEAFFGQGTRLTVV.

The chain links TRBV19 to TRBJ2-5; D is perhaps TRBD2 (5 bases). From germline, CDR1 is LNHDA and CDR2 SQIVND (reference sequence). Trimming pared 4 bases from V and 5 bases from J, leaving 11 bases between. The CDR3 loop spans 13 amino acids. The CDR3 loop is CASSTGRTETQYF. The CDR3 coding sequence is TGTGCCAGTAGTACCGGACGGACTGAGACCCAGTACTTC.

CDR3 residues: CASSQTQGIQYF. CDR3 bases: TGTGCCAGCAGCCAAACTCAGGGCATTCAGTACTTC. The V gene is TRBV3-1 (or the pseudogene TRBV3-2), the J gene TRBJ2-4; tentatively, D is TRBD1 (5 bases). The germline V gene encodes CDR1 LGHDT and CDR2 YNNKEL (reference sequence). The CDR3 totals 12 residues. V lost 2 bases, J lost 9 bases, and 8 bases lay in between.

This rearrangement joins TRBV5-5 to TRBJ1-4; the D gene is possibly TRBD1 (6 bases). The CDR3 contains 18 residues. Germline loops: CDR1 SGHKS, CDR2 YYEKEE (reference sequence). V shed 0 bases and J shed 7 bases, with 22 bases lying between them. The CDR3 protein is CASSLAPLENRVGEKLFF. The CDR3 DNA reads TGTGCCAGCAGCTTGGCCCCCCTCGAGAACAGGGTTGGTGAAAAACTGTTTTTT.

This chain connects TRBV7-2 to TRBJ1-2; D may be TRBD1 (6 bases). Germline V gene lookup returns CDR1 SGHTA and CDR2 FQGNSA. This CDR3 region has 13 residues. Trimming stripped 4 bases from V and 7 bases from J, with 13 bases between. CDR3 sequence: CASSSRTDSGYTF. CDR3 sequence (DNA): TGTGCCAGCAGCTCCCGGACAGATAGTGGCTACACCTTC. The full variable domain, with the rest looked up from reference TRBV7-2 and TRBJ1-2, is GAGVSQSPSNKVTEKGKDVELRCDPISGHTALYWYRQSLGQGLEFLIYFQGNSAPDKSGLPSDRFSAERTGGSVSTLTIQRTQQEDSAVYLCASSSRTDSGYTFGSGTRLTVV.

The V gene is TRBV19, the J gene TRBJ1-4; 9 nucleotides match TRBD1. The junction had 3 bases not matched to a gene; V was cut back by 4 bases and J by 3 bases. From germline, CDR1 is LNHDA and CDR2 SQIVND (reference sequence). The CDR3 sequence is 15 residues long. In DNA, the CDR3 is TGTGCCAGTAGTACCCGACAGGGGGCTAATGAAAAACTGTTTTTT. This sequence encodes CASSTRQGANEKLFF. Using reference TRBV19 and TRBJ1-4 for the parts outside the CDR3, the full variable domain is DGGITQSPKYLFRKEGQNVTLSCEQNLNHDAMYWYRQDPGQGLRLIYYSQIVNDFQKGDIAEGYSVSREKKESFPLTVTSAQKNPTAFYLCASSTRQGANEKLFFGSGTQLSVL.

The CDR3 is CSASDRDETQYF. Here the CDR3 DNA reads TGCAGTGCCAGTGACAGGGATGAGACCCAGTACTTC. The rearrangement links TRBV20-1 to TRBJ2-5, with 7 bases aligning to TRBD1. V shed 6 bases, J shed 5 bases, and the junction held 6 bases outside the gene matches. The CDR3 loop spans 12 amino acids. The germline V gene has CDR1 DFQATT and CDR2 SNEGSKA (reference sequence).

CDR3 amino acids: CASSIDLPGGGPDTQYF. The CDR3 region has the DNA TGTGCCAGTAGTATAGATCTGCCCGGGGGAGGCCCAGATACGCAGTATTTT. The V call is TRBV19, the J call TRBJ2-3; possible D gene TRBD2, 6 bases. The V end was cut by 0 bases, the J end by 4 bases, with 17 bases between. From germline, CDR1 is LNHDA and CDR2 SQIVND (reference sequence). This CDR3 contains 17 residues.

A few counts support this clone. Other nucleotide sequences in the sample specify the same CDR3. This chain's CDR3 is CASSYQQGAAGYTF. The CDR3 bases are TGTGCCAGCAGTTACCAACAGGGGGCGGCCGGCTACACCTTC. The chain combines TRBV6-5 with TRBJ1-2, with 9 bases that match TRBD1. In germline, CDR1 is MNHEY, CDR2 SVGAGI. The V segment lost 2 bases and the J segment 8 bases; nucleotides outside the gene matches: 6. CDR3 length: 14 amino acids.